What follows are 15 T cell receptor beta chains derived from one specimen sequenced in a study of cytomegalovirus exposure and HLA in healthy donors. Researchers ran the PCR with 60 Vbeta and 13 Jbeta primers. Some clones are missing from TCRdb's copy, which holds only in-frame ones; the method was immunoSEQ multiplex PCR. In all, the sample yields 70,000 or so clones. The specimen sequenced was PBMCs. The receptor source for this set is a female donor in good health and CMV-seropositive.

The CDR3 DNA is TGTGCCAGAACCAGGGAGGGGAACACTGAAGCTTTCTTT. Its translation is CARTREGNTEAFF. This sequence joins TRBV30 and TRBJ1-1; tentatively, D is TRBD1 (5 bases). Germline CDR1 is GTSNPN and CDR2 is SVGIG (reference sequence). This CDR3 has 13 residues. V was clipped by 8 bases and J by 1 base, with 14 bases between them.

This chain connects TRBV4-3 to TRBJ1-5; no clear D. From germline, CDR1 is LGHNA and CDR2 YSLEER. CDR3 length equals 15 residues. Deletions cut 0 bases from V and 1 base from J, with 7 bases between. CDR3 region: CASSQDTGSNQPQHF. The DNA of the CDR3 is TGCGCCAGCAGCCAAGATACGGGGAGCAATCAGCCCCAGCATTTT.

The chain joins TRBV7-9 to TRBJ2-7; 7 bases line up with TRBD1. Germline CDR1 and CDR2: SEHNR and FQNEAQ (reference sequence). The CDR3 is 15 residues long. V shed 5 bases, J shed 4 bases, and the junction held 11 bases outside the gene matches. As DNA, the CDR3 is TGTGCCAGCAGCCTAACACAGGGGTTCGGTTACGAGCAGTACTTC. Protein sequence: CASSLTQGFGYEQYF.

The CDR3 loop reads CASPAGGGSYEQYF. In nucleotides, the CDR3 is TGTGCCAGCCCCGCCGGCGGGGGTTCCTACGAGCAGTACTTC. The J gene is TRBJ2-7, the V gene TRBV7-2; 7 bases fit TRBD2. Trimming at V came to 8 bases and at J to 1 base, leaving 8 bases not matched to a gene. This CDR3 has 14 amino acids. Germline loops: CDR1 SGHTA, CDR2 FQGNSA.

The V call is TRBV19, the J call TRBJ1-4; 11 bases fit TRBD1. Germline CDR1 reads LNHDA; CDR2 reads SQIVND (reference sequence). The J segment lost 3 bases and the V segment lost 3 bases, leaving 6 bases of the junction unmatched. There are 17 residues in the CDR3. The DNA of the CDR3 is TGTGCCAGTAGTATCGGTGGGACAGGGGGATCTAATGAAAAACTGTTTTTT. This codes for CASSIGGTGGSNEKLFF. Full variable domain (outside the CDR3, taken from reference TRBV19 and TRBJ1-4): DGGITQSPKYLFRKEGQNVTLSCEQNLNHDAMYWYRQDPGQGLRLIYYSQIVNDFQKGDIAEGYSVSREKKESFPLTVTSAQKNPTAFYLCASSIGGTGGSNEKLFFGSGTQLSVL.

The chain recombines TRBV27 with TRBJ1-1; 9 bases are shared with TRBD1. This CDR3 has 16 amino acids. Germline lookup yields CDR1 MNHEY and CDR2 SMNVEV (reference sequence). The ends lost 5 bases at V and 0 bases at J; junction bases unmatched: 7. In DNA, the CDR3 is TGTGCCAGCAGTAAACGGACAGGGGCCATGAACACTGAAGCTTTCTTT. Translated, it gives CASSKRTGAMNTEAFF.

The chain uses TRBV4-1 and TRBJ2-3; perhaps TRBD2 as D (7 bases). Trimming cost V 0 bases and J 5 bases, with 12 bases left between them. The CDR3 has 15 amino acids. Germline CDR1 is MGHRA and CDR2 is YSYEKL. The CDR3 is CASSQDEGEGDTQYF. CDR3 bases: TGCGCCAGCAGCCAAGATGAGGGGGAGGGAGATACGCAGTATTTT.

The chain is built from TRBV7-3 and TRBJ2-3; 10 nucleotides agree with TRBD2. Germline V gene data show CDR1 as SGHTA and CDR2 as FQGTGA. This CDR3 has 15 residues. The junction had 6 bases not matched to a gene; V was cut back by 5 bases and J by 4 bases. CDR3 loop: CASSPGLAFSDTQYF. The CDR3 nucleotides read TGTGCCAGCAGCCCGGGACTAGCGTTCTCAGATACGCAGTATTTT.

CDR3 DNA: TGTGCCAGCAGTCCACAGACAGCAACCTCTGGAAACACCATATATTTT. Its protein is CASSPQTATSGNTIYF. The rearrangement links TRBV28 to TRBJ1-3, with TRBD1 as a possible D gene (5 bases). Germline V gene lookup returns CDR1 MDHEN and CDR2 SYDVKM. This CDR3 spans 16 amino acids. Trimming took off 5 bases at V and 0 bases at J, with 14 bases between the two ends.

The gene calls are TRBV5-1 and TRBJ2-7; possible D gene TRBD1, 5 bases. V lost 0 bases to trimming and J lost 3 bases, with 10 bases between them. This CDR3 comprises 14 residues. Germline CDR1 SGHRS, CDR2 YFSETQ. The CDR3 reads CASSLASQGYEQYF. CDR3 nucleotide sequence: TGCGCCAGCAGCTTGGCCAGTCAGGGCTACGAGCAGTACTTC.

The chain has TRBV7-6 and TRBJ2-1, with D tentatively TRBD2 (5 bases). Germline V gene data show CDR1 as SGHVS and CDR2 as FNYEAQ. There are 13 residues in the CDR3. V was clipped by 5 bases and J by 8 bases, with 13 bases between them. The CDR3 here is CASSITGSHEQFF. In DNA form, the CDR3 reads TGTGCCAGCAGCATTACGGGGTCCCATGAGCAGTTCTTC. The variable domain in full, with the rest retrieved from reference TRBV7-6 and TRBJ2-1, is GAGVSQSPRYKVTKRGQDVALRCDPISGHVSLYWYRQALGQGPEFLTYFNYEAQQDKSGLPNDRFSAERPEGSISTLTIQRTEQRDSAMYRCASSITGSHEQFFGPGTRLTVL.

The rearrangement links TRBV27 to TRBJ2-1; TRBD1 is a possible D gene (6 bases). The CDR3 runs to 14 residues. Germline V gene lookup returns CDR1 MNHEY and CDR2 SMNVEV (reference sequence). Trimming removed 5 bases from V and 5 bases from J, with 13 bases in between. The CDR3 DNA is TGTGCCAGCAGTCCAAGATACAGGGACAATGAGCAGTTCTTC. The encoded protein is CASSPRYRDNEQFF.

The rearrangement links TRBV28 to TRBJ1-4; tentatively, D is TRBD1 (5 bases). The length of the CDR3 is 15 residues. Trimming left V 3 bases short and J 7 bases short, with 15 bases between. Germline CDR1 is MDHEN and CDR2 is SYDVKM. CDR3 bases: TGTGCCAGCAGTTTCCGTTGGGGGGGAAGTGAAAAACTGTTTTTT. This codes for CASSFRWGGSEKLFF.

The chain has TRBV7-9 and TRBJ1-2; 8 nucleotides line up with TRBD1. Germline V lookup: CDR1 SEHNR, CDR2 FQNEAQ (reference sequence). This CDR3 contains 15 residues. V was pared by 5 bases and J by 8 bases, with 13 bases of the junction left unmatched. CDR3 region: CASSLPDRGIVGYTF. Here the CDR3 DNA reads TGTGCCAGCAGCCTTCCTGACAGGGGAATTGTAGGCTACACCTTC.

This chain's CDR3 is CATSRSTGWGEQFF. DNA for the CDR3: TGTGCCACCAGCAGGTCGACAGGGTGGGGTGAGCAGTTCTTC. The genes are TRBV15 and TRBJ2-1; 7 bases fit TRBD1. Germline V gene lookup returns CDR1 LNHNV and CDR2 YYDKDF (reference sequence). V shed 3 bases and J 9 bases; nucleotides not matched to a gene: 8. This CDR3 comprises 14 residues.